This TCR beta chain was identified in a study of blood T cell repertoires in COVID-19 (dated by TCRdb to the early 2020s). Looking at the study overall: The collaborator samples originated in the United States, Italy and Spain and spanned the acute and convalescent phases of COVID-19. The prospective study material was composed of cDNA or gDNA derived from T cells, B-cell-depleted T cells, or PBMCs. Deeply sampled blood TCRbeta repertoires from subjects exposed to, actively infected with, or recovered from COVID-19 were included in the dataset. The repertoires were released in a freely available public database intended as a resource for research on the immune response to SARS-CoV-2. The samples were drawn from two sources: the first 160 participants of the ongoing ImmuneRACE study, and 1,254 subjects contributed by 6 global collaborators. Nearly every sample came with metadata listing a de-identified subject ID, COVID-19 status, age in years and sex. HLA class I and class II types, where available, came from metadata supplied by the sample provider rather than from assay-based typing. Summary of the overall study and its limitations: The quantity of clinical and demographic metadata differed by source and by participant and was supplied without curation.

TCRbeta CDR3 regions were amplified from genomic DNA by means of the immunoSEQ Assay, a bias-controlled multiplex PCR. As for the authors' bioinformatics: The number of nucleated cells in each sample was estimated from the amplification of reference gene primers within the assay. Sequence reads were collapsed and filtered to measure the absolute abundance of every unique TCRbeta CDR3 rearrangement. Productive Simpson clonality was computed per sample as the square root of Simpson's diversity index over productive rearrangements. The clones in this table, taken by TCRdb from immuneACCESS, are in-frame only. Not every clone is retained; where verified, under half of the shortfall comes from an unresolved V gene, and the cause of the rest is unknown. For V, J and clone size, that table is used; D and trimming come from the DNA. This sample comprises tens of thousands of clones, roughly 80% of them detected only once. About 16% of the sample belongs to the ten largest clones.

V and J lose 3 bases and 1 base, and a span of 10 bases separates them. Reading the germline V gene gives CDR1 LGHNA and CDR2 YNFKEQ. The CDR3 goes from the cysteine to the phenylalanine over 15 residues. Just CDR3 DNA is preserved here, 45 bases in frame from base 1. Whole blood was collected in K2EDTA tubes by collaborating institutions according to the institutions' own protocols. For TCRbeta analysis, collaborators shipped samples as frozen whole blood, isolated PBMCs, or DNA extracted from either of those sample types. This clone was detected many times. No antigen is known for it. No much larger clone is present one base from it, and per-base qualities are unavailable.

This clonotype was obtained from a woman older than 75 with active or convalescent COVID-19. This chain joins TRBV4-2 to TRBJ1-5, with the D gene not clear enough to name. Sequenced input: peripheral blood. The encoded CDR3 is CASSQYSSSNQPQHF. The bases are TGTGCCAGCAGCCAGTACTCGTCCAGCAATCAGCCCCAGCATTTT.